This TCR beta chain comes out of a study of blood T cells in healthy people across ages. Whole-study results and caveats: With naive T cell percentage, TCR beta diversity showed a strong correlation.

There are a few counts of this clonotype. Its antigen remains unidentified. Whenever a sample was processed, at least 6 million PBMCs were isolated. This CDR3 contains 14 residues. Germline loops: CDR1 DFQATT, CDR2 SNEGSKA (reference sequence). With V trimmed by 4 bases and J by 5 bases, 6 bases remained unmatched. The use of a sample-barcoded 5' primer and a J-beta primer mix characterized a second PCR of roughly 6 to 11 cycles. The yield of each sample was at least 2.5 million CDR3-containing paired-end reads. TCRdb analysed the 5' RACE reads with MiXCR anew, one entry per CDR3 protein. The data show around 1,900,000 distinct CDR3 sequences, around 40% seen once.

The V gene is TRBV20-1, the J gene TRBJ2-5, with 11 bases that match TRBD2. The receptor comes from a human donor in good health. Sequenced material: blood. The CDR3 region has the DNA TGCAGTGCTACTAGCGGGGGGCCATGGGAGACCCAGTACTTC. Translation gives CSATSGGPWETQYF.